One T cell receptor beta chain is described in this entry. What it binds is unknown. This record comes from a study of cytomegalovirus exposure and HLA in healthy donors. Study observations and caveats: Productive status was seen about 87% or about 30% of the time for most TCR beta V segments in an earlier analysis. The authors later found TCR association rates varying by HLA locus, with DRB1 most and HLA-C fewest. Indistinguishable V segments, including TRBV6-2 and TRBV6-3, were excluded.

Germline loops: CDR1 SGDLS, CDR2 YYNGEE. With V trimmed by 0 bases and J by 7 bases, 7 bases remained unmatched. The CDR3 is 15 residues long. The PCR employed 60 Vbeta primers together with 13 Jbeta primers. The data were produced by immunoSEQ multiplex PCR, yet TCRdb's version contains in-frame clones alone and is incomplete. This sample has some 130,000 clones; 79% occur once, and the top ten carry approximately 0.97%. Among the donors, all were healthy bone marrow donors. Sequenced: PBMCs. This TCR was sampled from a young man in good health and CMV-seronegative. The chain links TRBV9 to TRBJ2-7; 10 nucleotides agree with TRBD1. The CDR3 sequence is CASSVGSGQGGEQYF. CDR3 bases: TGTGCCAGCAGCGTAGGGTCTGGACAGGGGGGTGAGCAGTACTTC.